Listed below are T cell receptor beta chains from one sample, sequenced in a study of molecular identifiers for immune sequencing clone quantification. Each CDR3 protein gets one entry after TCRdb re-called the PCR reads with MiXCR. Of about 640,000 distinct CDR3 sequences in the sample, 15% to 20% were seen once. The sequencing sample was made of naive CD8+ T cells from blood, with Jurkat cell RNA spiked in. The origin of the receptors is a human donor in good health. Some libraries in this study had Jurkat cell RNA spiked in. Each CDR3 is given with its conserved first and last residue. The order of the fields is J gene, V gene, D gene, clone size, CDR3 DNA, CDR3 protein. D genes are given only for firm matches. A row's size may be missing; if present it is once, few, many or a size class.

>TRBJ1-5|TRBV30|.|.
TGTGCCTGGAGTGTAGGGTACGGGGATTCGCCCCAGCATTTT
CAWSVGYGDSPQHF
>TRBJ2-7|TRBV19|.|.
TGTGCCAGTAGTATAGATCCCATGGGACCCACGATTCCTTTCTACGAGCAGTACTTC
CASSIDPMGPTIPFYEQYF
>TRBJ2-7|TRBV5-1|.|many
TGTGCCAGCAGTTTAGGGACACTTTACGAGCAGTACTTC
CASSLGTLYEQYF
>TRBJ2-2|TRBV12-3/TRBV12-4|TRBD2|many
TGTGCCAGCAGTTTCATAGCGGGAACGAACACCGGGGAGCTGTTTTTT
CASSFIAGTNTGELFF
>TRBJ2-7|TRBV20-1|.|many
TGCAGTGCTAGGGGGACGGGATCCTACGAGCAGTACTTC
CSARGTGSYEQYF
>TRBJ1-4|TRBV3-1|TRBD1|.
TGTGCCAGCAGCCAAGGGACAGGGTCAATTGAAAAACTGTTTTTT
CASSQGTGSIEKLFF
>TRBJ2-1|TRBV5-5|TRBD1|few
TGTGCCAGCAGCTGGGACAGGGGGAACAATGAGCAGTTCTTC
CASSWDRGNNEQFF
>TRBJ2-7|TRBV4-1|.|few
TGCGCCAGCAGCCAATCAGACCCCTACGAGCAGTACTTC
CASSQSDPYEQYF
>TRBJ2-3|TRBV7-9|.|many
TGTGCCAGCAGCTTACCCCATGGGATGCCAGATACGCAGTATTTT
CASSLPHGMPDTQYF
>TRBJ2-7|TRBV6-1|TRBD2|many
TGTGCCAGCAGTGAACCTAGCGGGGCCTACGAGCAGTACTTC
CASSEPSGAYEQYF
>TRBJ2-5|TRBV9|.|many
TGTGCCAGCAGCGACGGGCAGCCCCAAGAGACCCAGTACTTC
CASSDGQPQETQYF
>TRBJ2-5|TRBV7-8|.|many
TGTGCCAGCAGCTTGTGGGGTCTCACACCCCAAGAGACCCAGTACTTC
CASSLWGLTPQETQYF
>TRBJ2-1|TRBV12-3/TRBV12-4|TRBD1|few
TGTGCCAGCAGGGGGACAGCGTCCAGTGAGCAGTTCTTC
CASRGTASSEQFF
>TRBJ1-4|TRBV6-1|.|many
TGTGCCAGCAGTGAAGCCCACGCCAGGGTGGTGGGGGAAAAACTGTTTTTT
CASSEAHARVVGEKLFF
>TRBJ1-1|TRBV27|TRBD1|many
TGTGCCAGCAGTCCAAAACAGGGGATGAACACTGAAGCTTTCTTT
CASSPKQGMNTEAFF
>TRBJ2-7|TRBV5-6|TRBD2|few
TGTGCCGGCAGCCTCGTGACTAGCGGGAGTTACGAGCAGTACTTC
CAGSLVTSGSYEQYF
>TRBJ2-7|TRBV5-6|.|many
TGTGCCAGCAGCTTGATTGGTTCCGAGCAGTACTTC
CASSLIGSEQYF
>TRBJ1-5|TRBV28|.|many
TGTGCCAGCAGTCCATTCGAGGGGGGGGCAGGCAATCAGCCCCAGCATTTT
CASSPFEGGAGNQPQHF
>TRBJ2-1|TRBV20-1|.|.
TGCAGTGCCGAGGCACAGTACTCCTACAATGAGCAGTTCTTC
CSAEAQYSYNEQFF
>TRBJ2-1|TRBV7-3|.|.
TGTGCCAGCAGCTTAAAGGGGGCTAGCGGACCGACCTACAATGAGCAGTTCTTC
CASSLKGASGPTYNEQFF
>TRBJ2-7|TRBV27|.|few
TGTGCCAGCAGCCAGAAAGGCAGGGGAAACTACGAGCAGTACTTC
CASSQKGRGNYEQYF
>TRBJ1-1|TRBV4-1|TRBD1|.
TGCGCCAGCAGCCAAGGGGACAGCCTGAACACTGAAGCTTTCTTT
CASSQGDSLNTEAFF
>TRBJ2-7|TRBV9|.|many
TGTGCCAGCAGCGTAGGGCCTGGGTTCGGGAACGAGCAGTACTTC
CASSVGPGFGNEQYF
>TRBJ2-7|TRBV7-9|.|many
TGTGCCAGCAGCTTGGAGGGGTTTGCCTACGAGCAGTACTTC
CASSLEGFAYEQYF
>TRBJ2-1|TRBV7-9|.|.
TGTGCCAGCAGCTTTCCTACTAGTTTGGTGCGGAATGAGCAGTTCTTC
CASSFPTSLVRNEQFF
>TRBJ2-3|TRBV12-3/TRBV12-4|.|many
TGTGCCAGCAGTTTTCAGGGTTTGCCAGATACGCAGTATTTT
CASSFQGLPDTQYF
>TRBJ2-7|TRBV11-2|.|many
TGTGCCAGCAGCTTACCTGCCTACGAGCAGTACTTC
CASSLPAYEQYF
>TRBJ2-3|TRBV19|.|once
TGTGCCAGTAGTGCCTTGGACTTAGATACGCAGTATTTT
CASSALDLDTQYF
>TRBJ1-5|TRBV13|.|many
TGTGCCAGCAGATACCCGGAGGGGGGGGAGGATCAGCCCCAGCATTTT
CASRYPEGGEDQPQHF
>TRBJ2-7|TRBV5-6|.|.
TGTGCCAGCAGGCCGGGGGCAGGGCCCTACGAGCAGTACTTC
CASRPGAGPYEQYF
>TRBJ2-5|TRBV20-1|.|.
TGCAGTGGGAGGAGGAGGGGGGGCGAGACCCAGTACTTC
CSGRRRGGETQYF
>TRBJ2-7|TRBV10-1|.|.
TGCGCCAGCAGTGAGTCGACTGGACTCTACGAGCAGTACTTC
CASSESTGLYEQYF
>TRBJ2-1|TRBV30|.|many
TGTGCCTGGAGTGTAGGGAACTCCTACAATGAGCAGTTCTTC
CAWSVGNSYNEQFF
>TRBJ2-7|TRBV7-9|TRBD1|few
TGTGCCAGCAGCCCAGCTGGGGGACAGGGCTTCTACGAGCAGTACTTC
CASSPAGGQGFYEQYF
>TRBJ2-1|TRBV2|TRBD1|.
TGTGCCAGCGTGGGACCCGGGACAGTCACCCACAATGAGCAGTTCTTC
CASVGPGTVTHNEQFF
>TRBJ2-7|TRBV11-2|.|few
TGTGCCAGCCTAGGGGTTCACTACGAGCAGTACTTC
CASLGVHYEQYF
>TRBJ2-7|TRBV25-1|.|many
TGTGCCAGCAGTGAATGGGGAGACGAGCAGTACTTC
CASSEWGDEQYF
>TRBJ1-1|TRBV18|.|many
TGTGCCAGCTCACCAGGGTACTTGAACACTGAAGCTTTCTTT
CASSPGYLNTEAFF
>TRBJ2-7|TRBV2|TRBD2|many
TGTGCCAGCAGTGAAGCCCGATACACTAGCGAGCACTACGAGCAGTACTTC
CASSEARYTSEHYEQYF
>TRBJ2-7|TRBV4-2|.|many
TGTGCCAGCAGCCAAGATCGGCAGGGACCCCTCTACGAGCAGTACTTC
CASSQDRQGPLYEQYF
>TRBJ2-3|TRBV24-1|.|many
TGTGCCACCAGTGATTTGAAGGGGTTCACAGATACGCAGTATTTT
CATSDLKGFTDTQYF
>TRBJ2-7|TRBV12-3/TRBV12-4|.|many
TGTGCCAGCACCTCCGGGACACCTCTCGGGGAGCAGTACTTC
CASTSGTPLGEQYF
>TRBJ2-1|TRBV11-2|.|.
TGTGCCAGCAGCTTAGAATCGGAGCCCAGGGTCCATGAGCAGTTCTTC
CASSLESEPRVHEQFF
>TRBJ2-3|TRBV6-5|TRBD1|many
TGTGCCACCTTGGACAGGCCAGATACGCAGTATTTT
CATLDRPDTQYF
>TRBJ1-1|TRBV6-2/TRBV6-3|.|many
TGTGCCAGCAGCACGACAGAACTGAACACTGAAGCTTTCTTT
CASSTTELNTEAFF
>TRBJ2-7|TRBV20-1|.|many
TGCAGTGCGGTATTGTACGAGCAGTACTTC
CSAVLYEQYF
>TRBJ2-3|TRBV12-3/TRBV12-4|.|many
TGTGCCAGCACCACGGGCATAGATACGCAGTATTTT
CASTTGIDTQYF
>TRBJ2-7|TRBV7-9|.|many
TGTGCCAGCAGCTCGCCGGGGACCTACGAGCAGTACTTC
CASSSPGTYEQYF
>TRBJ2-7|TRBV7-2|.|many
TGTGCCAGCAGCTACGCCGTGGGGGTCTACGAGCAGTACTTC
CASSYAVGVYEQYF
>TRBJ2-5|TRBV13|TRBD1|.
TGTGCCAGCAGCTCCATGGGACAGCAAGAGACCCAGTACTTC
CASSSMGQQETQYF